These 20 T cell receptor beta chains share one sample of origin, sequenced in a study of graft-versus-host responses after intestinal transplantation. Plates contained some 200,000 CFSE-labeled responder cells and some 200,000 irradiated, violet-dye-labeled stimulator cells. The data were produced by immunoSEQ multiplex PCR, yet TCRdb's version contains in-frame clones alone and is incomplete. Counted here are 15,000 to 20,000 clones, approximately 40% occurring once; the ten biggest clones make up less than 4.5%. The sequenced sample was alloreactive CD8+ T cells from a mixed lymphocyte reaction culture, obtained before intestinal transplant. Subset denoted: CFSE-low proliferating T cells sorted from roughly six-day pre-transplant mixed lymphocyte reaction (GvH or HvG direction). Receptor source: a human patient who received an intestinal transplant.

This chain uses TRBV5-6 with TRBJ2-3; TRBD2 matches 9 bases. The germline V gene encodes CDR1 SGHDT and CDR2 YYEEEE. Trimming removed 0 bases from V and 3 bases from J; junction bases left unmatched: 11. This CDR3 region has 18 residues. The DNA of the CDR3 is TGTGCCAGCAGCTTGGCGATTGTTAGCGGGAGTATGACAGATACGCAGTATTTT. It codes for CASSLAIVSGSMTDTQYF. The whole variable domain, remainder taken from reference TRBV5-6 and TRBJ2-3, is DAGVTQSPTHLIKTRGQQVTLRCSPKSGHDTVSWYQQALGQGPQFIFQYYEEEERQRGNFPDRFSGHQFPNYSSELNVNALLLGDSALYLCASSLAIVSGSMTDTQYFGPGTRLTVL.

This clone was counted only a few times. This chain joins TRBV4-1 and TRBJ2-3; a possible D gene is TRBD2 (6 bases). Germline CDR1 and CDR2: MGHRA and YSYEKL. This CDR3 is 14 amino acids long. Trimming removed 3 bases at V and 0 bases at J, with 7 bases between. The CDR3 region is CASSQGTSTDTQYF. CDR3 sequence (DNA): TGCGCCAGCAGCCAGGGGACTAGCACAGATACGCAGTATTTT.

CDR3 region: CASSLRTKDQPQHF. DNA of the CDR3: TGCGCCAGCAGCTTGAGGACCAAAGATCAGCCCCAGCATTTT. This chain uses TRBV5-1 with TRBJ1-5, with no clear D. In germline, CDR1 is SGHRS, CDR2 YFSETQ. V dropped 1 base and J dropped 5 bases, with 10 bases sitting between them. The CDR3 has 14 residues.

This chain joins TRBV9 and TRBJ2-1, with D possibly being TRBD1 (5 bases). V lost 6 bases and J lost 1, with 11 bases in between. This CDR3 contains 14 residues. The V gene's germline CDR1 is SGDLS and CDR2 YYNGEE. CDR3 nucleotide sequence: TGTGCCAGCAACCCAGGGATATCCTACAATGAGCAGTTCTTC. This encodes CASNPGISYNEQFF.

This chain joins TRBV2 and TRBJ2-7; a possible D gene is TRBD1 (6 bases). The germline V gene encodes CDR1 SNHLY and CDR2 FYNNEI. V was shortened by 8 bases and J by 4 bases, with 15 bases between the two germline ends. The CDR3 totals 13 residues. The CDR3 loop reads CASGWGLTYEQYF. CDR3 DNA: TGTGCCAGCGGCTGGGGGCTAACTTACGAGCAGTACTTC.

The genes are TRBV6-5 and TRBJ2-7, with unresolved D. The CDR3 length is 14 residues. V was clipped by 1 base and J by 0 bases, with 7 bases between them. In germline, CDR1 is MNHEY, CDR2 SVGAGI. CDR3 in amino acids: CASSYLAGSYEQYF. CDR3 in DNA: TGTGCCAGCAGTTACTTAGCAGGCTCCTACGAGCAGTACTTC.

This chain joins TRBV19 and TRBJ1-1; TRBD1 might be the D (6 bases). Trimming took 3 bases from V and 2 from J, leaving 22 bases between them. Germline V gene data show CDR1 as LNHDA and CDR2 as SQIVND (reference sequence). The CDR3 is 18 amino acids. CDR3 bases: TGTGCCAGTAGTATGACTTGGGGGCAACCGGCTCCCAACACTGAAGCTTTCTTT. Translation gives CASSMTWGQPAPNTEAFF.

This clone was observed a handful of times. The rearrangement uses TRBV27 and TRBJ2-1; possibly TRBD1 or TRBD2 for D (5 bases each). Germline lookup yields CDR1 MNHEY and CDR2 SMNVEV (reference sequence). With 2 bases removed from V and 4 bases from J, the gap between germline ends came to 9 bases. The CDR3 has 14 amino acids. CDR3 in DNA: TGTGCCAGCAGTTTAGGGGGAGAATACAATGAGCAGTTCTTC. Its translation: CASSLGGEYNEQFF.

This clone was seen more than once but under ten times. The V gene is TRBV13, the J gene TRBJ2-3; D unresolved. The CDR3 is 12 amino acids. Trimming removed 1 base at V and 4 bases at J, with 3 bases between. The germline CDR1 and CDR2 sequences are PRHDT and FYEKMQ (reference sequence). The CDR3 loop reads CASSLAPDTQYF. Here the CDR3 DNA reads TGTGCCAGCAGCTTAGCTCCAGATACGCAGTATTTT.

The CDR3 region is CASSGILLAGGATGELFF. For the CDR3, the DNA is TGTGCCAGCAGCGGAATACTACTAGCGGGAGGAGCCACCGGGGAGCTGTTTTTT. V gene TRBV5-6 combines with J gene TRBJ2-2, with 12 bases identical to TRBD2. The CDR3 extends over 18 amino acids. Unmatched junction bases numbered 11, after V lost 4 bases and J lost 4 bases. CDR1 and CDR2 (germline): SGHDT, YYEEEE. The variable domain in full, with the rest retrieved from reference TRBV5-6 and TRBJ2-2, is DAGVTQSPTHLIKTRGQQVTLRCSPKSGHDTVSWYQQALGQGPQFIFQYYEEEERQRGNFPDRFSGHQFPNYSSELNVNALLLGDSALYLCASSGILLAGGATGELFFGEGSRLTVL.

The rearrangement joins TRBV13 to TRBJ2-5; D possibly corresponds to TRBD2 (5 bases). This CDR3 is built from 12 residues. Germline V gene lookup returns CDR1 PRHDT and CDR2 FYEKMQ (reference sequence). V lost 4 bases and J lost 2, with 5 bases in between. For the CDR3, the DNA is TGTGCCAGCAGCTCGGGACAAGAGACCCAGTACTTC. It specifies CASSSGQETQYF.

The V gene is TRBV7-9, the J gene TRBJ2-2, with 12 bases fitting TRBD2. J lost 0 bases, V lost 2 bases, and 4 bases had no gene match. Germline V gene lookup returns CDR1 SEHNR and CDR2 FQNEAQ (reference sequence). This CDR3 spans 18 amino acids. The CDR3 nucleotides read TGTGCCAGCAGCTTACCCTCTAGCGGGAGGGCGAACACCGGGGAGCTGTTTTTT. It codes for CASSLPSSGRANTGELFF.

The rearrangement joins TRBV6-5 to TRBJ1-1; no reliable D call. This CDR3 region has 13 residues. Germline assignment: CDR1 MNHEY and CDR2 SVGAGI. The ends were cut back, 7 bases at V and 5 bases at J, with 14 bases in the middle. CDR3 protein: CASTTLGSTEAFF. CDR3 sequence (DNA): TGTGCCAGCACCACCCTGGGCAGTACTGAAGCTTTCTTT.

This rearrangement joins TRBV11-2 to TRBJ1-5; TRBD1 might be the D (5 bases). The CDR3 spans 16 residues. CDR1 is SGHAT, CDR2 FQNNGV, per germline. V lost 1 base and J lost 3, with 13 bases in between. The CDR3 sequence: CASSLGHRGTNQPQHF. The CDR3 nucleotides are TGTGCCAGCAGCTTAGGACACCGGGGGACCAATCAGCCCCAGCATTTT.

This clone has just a few counts. The rearrangement uses TRBV19 and TRBJ2-1, with 8 bases fitting TRBD2. V shed 11 bases, J shed 6 bases, and the junction held 3 bases outside the gene matches. Germline CDR1 reads LNHDA; CDR2 reads SQIVND (reference sequence). There are 11 residues in the CDR3. CDR3 coding DNA: TGTGCCCTAAGCGGGGGCAATGAGCAGTTCTTC. Its translation: CALSGGNEQFF.

The V call is TRBV19, the J call TRBJ1-1; D perhaps matches TRBD1 (5 bases). Trimming stripped 0 bases from V and 2 bases from J, with 10 bases between. Germline loops: CDR1 LNHDA, CDR2 SQIVND (reference sequence). There are 15 residues in the CDR3. CDR3 region: CASSIDGDVNTEAFF. CDR3 bases: TGTGCCAGTAGTATAGATGGGGACGTTAACACTGAAGCTTTCTTT.

The chain has TRBV7-9 and TRBJ2-7; 9 nucleotides line up with TRBD2. The CDR3 covers 17 residues. J gave up 0 bases and V 1 base, and 7 bases lay outside the gene matches. Germline CDR1 is SEHNR and CDR2 is FQNEAQ (reference sequence). The CDR3: CASSLVATSGNSYEQYF. The CDR3 bases are TGTGCCAGCAGCTTAGTTGCGACTAGCGGCAACTCCTACGAGCAGTACTTC.

This clone was observed a handful of times. The genes are TRBV15 and TRBJ1-1, with D tentatively TRBD1 (5 bases). Germline V gives CDR1 LNHNV, CDR2 YYDKDF (reference sequence). Trimming shortened V by 3 bases and J by 2 bases, and 13 bases separated the two germline ends. The CDR3 sequence is 15 residues long. CDR3 residues: CATSRPREGNTEAFF. CDR3 in DNA: TGTGCCACCAGCAGGCCCAGGGAAGGAAACACTGAAGCTTTCTTT.

The V and J genes are TRBV27 and TRBJ2-2; D remains ambiguous. Trimming took off 0 bases at V and 5 bases at J, with 4 bases between the two ends. There are 13 residues in the CDR3. Germline loops: CDR1 MNHEY, CDR2 SMNVEV (reference sequence). CDR3 residues: CASSLSRTGELFF. CDR3 in DNA: TGTGCCAGCAGTTTATCGCGTACCGGGGAGCTGTTTTTT.

The sample holds a few counts of this clone. The V gene is TRBV11-3, the J gene TRBJ2-1, with TRBD2 matching over 10 bases. V lost 5 bases, J lost 4 bases, and 5 bases stayed unmatched. CDR3 size: 15 residues. Germline CDR1 is SGHNT and CDR2 is YENEEA. The CDR3 is CASSPSGSYYNEQFF. CDR3 coding DNA: TGTGCCAGCAGCCCTAGCGGGAGTTATTACAATGAGCAGTTCTTC.